The sequence of this TCR beta chain was determined in a study of response to subunit inactivated influenza vaccine (dated by TCRdb to the late 2010s). About the investigation overall: Deep quantitative T cell receptor repertoire profiling was used in the study to track responses to a trivalent subunit inactivated influenza vaccine. Broad study findings and their caveats: The authors proposed that each seasonal influenza vaccination may bring in only a limited number of new T cells.

Reading from cysteine to phenylalanine, the CDR3 counts 15 amino acids. The entry retains the CDR3 DNA only, 45 bases that are in frame from base 1. CDR1 and CDR2, looked up from the germline V gene (reference sequence), are SSHAT and FNYEAQ. This clonotype was counted only a few times. Its antigen has not been determined. Germline is not matched at one junction end, which may reflect a read error. Library generation was performed with RT-PCR. The sequencer listed for this sample is Illumina HiSeq 2500. TCRdb redid the processing of the public reads, applying fastp at Q25 and MiXCR, and retained in-frame beta chains. Each CDR3 protein gets just one entry, which takes the most common genes and DNA from the rows behind it. Here the sample has about 580,000 distinct CDR3 sequences; about 14% occur a single time. Together, the top ten hold around 10% of the sample.

Recombination joined TRBV7-7 with TRBJ2-6; the D gene cannot be resolved reliably. This specimen consisted of PBMCs from blood, obtained about 13 days after vaccination. The sequence derives from a man aged 45-60 years who received an inactivated influenza vaccine. Donor details come from another sample of the same person, matched by shared clones. The CDR3 in this case is CASSLYPKGANVLTF. The base sequence is TGTGCTAGCAGCTTATACCCCAAGGGGGCCAACGTCCTGACTTTC.